The 10 T cell receptor beta chains below were found in one sample sequenced in a study of a mutant IDH1 vaccine in newly diagnosed glioma. This sample's time point: week 11, during vaccination. The study gave 300 ug of mutant IDH1 20-mer peptide per vaccine dose, with topical imiquimod. TCRdb's table, derived via immunoSEQ multiplex PCR, lists solely in-frame clones and lacks some. The sample contains tens of thousands of clones, about 80% of which appear only once. These receptors' targets are unknown. The starting material was PBMCs, obtained from a glioma patient whose treatment included an IDH1 peptide vaccine. The receptor set was obtained from a man between 50 and 59 years old with glioma.

This clone was counted a few times. The genes are TRBV10-3 and TRBJ1-5, with D perhaps matching TRBD1 (5 bases). The CDR3 length is 12 residues. Germline-derived CDR1 and CDR2 are ENHRY and SYGVKD. V was clipped by 10 bases and J by 7 bases, with 14 bases between them. The CDR3 sequence: CATTGGNQPQHF. CDR3 bases: TGTGCCACCACCGGGGGGAACCAGCCCCAGCATTTT.

The rearrangement links TRBV15 to TRBJ2-5; D remains unclear. V was cut by 5 bases and J by 2 bases, with 3 bases left in between. The CDR3 is 11 residues long. Germline CDR1 LNHNV, CDR2 YYDKDF (reference sequence). CDR3 nucleotides: TGTGCCACCAGCGGACAAGAGACCCAGTACTTC. This translates into CATSGQETQYF.

The chain carries TRBV10-3 and TRBJ2-3; 8 bases align to TRBD2. The V segment lost 11 bases and the J segment 3 bases; nucleotides outside the gene matches: 10. The CDR3 is 14 residues long. Germline assignment: CDR1 ENHRY and CDR2 SYGVKD. This chain's CDR3 is CASGGAGETDTQYF. In nucleotides, the CDR3 is TGTGCCTCCGGGGGGGCGGGAGAGACAGATACGCAGTATTTT.

This chain links TRBV2 with TRBJ2-6, with D tentatively TRBD1 or TRBD2 (6 bases each). CDR3 length equals 16 residues. CDR1 and CDR2 from the germline V gene are SNHLY and FYNNEI. V was trimmed by 6 bases and J by 1 base, leaving 13 bases between them. The CDR3 reads CASSALGGSGANVLTF. CDR3 sequence (DNA): TGTGCCAGCAGCGCATTAGGGGGGTCTGGGGCCAACGTCCTGACTTTC.

The V call is TRBV27, the J call TRBJ1-5; weak D call: TRBD1 (6 bases). Trimming took 1 base from V and 6 from J, leaving 10 bases between them. The length of the CDR3 is 14 residues. Germline V gene lookup returns CDR1 MNHEY and CDR2 SMNVEV (reference sequence). The CDR3 coding sequence is TGTGCCAGCAGTTTATGGGGGGCAGGTCAGCCCCAGCATTTT. Encoded protein: CASSLWGAGQPQHF.

The V and J genes are TRBV7-2 and TRBJ2-7, with 7 bases lining up with TRBD2. The trim removed 5 bases at V and 2 bases at J, leaving 15 bases unmatched. This CDR3 is 17 amino acids long. Per the germline V gene, CDR1 is SGHTA and CDR2 is FQGNSA. The CDR3 is CASSPHWEGRKPYEQYF. In DNA, the CDR3 is TGTGCCAGCAGCCCCCATTGGGAGGGGCGCAAGCCCTACGAGCAGTACTTC.

The V gene is TRBV5-4, the J gene TRBJ1-2; D remains ambiguous. The CDR3 loop spans 13 amino acids. V shed 0 bases and J shed 8 bases, with 11 bases lying between them. Germline V lookup: CDR1 SGHNT, CDR2 YYREEE (reference sequence). CDR3 coding DNA: TGTGCCAGCAGCTTGGAGGCGGGAGGAGGCTACACCTTC. It is translated as CASSLEAGGGYTF. Using reference TRBV5-4 and TRBJ1-2 for the parts outside the CDR3, the full variable domain is ETGVTQSPTHLIKTRGQQVTLRCSSQSGHNTVSWYQQALGQGPQFIFQYYREEENGRGNFPPRFSGLQFPNYSSELNVNALELDDSALYLCASSLEAGGGYTFGSGTRLTVV.

The J gene is TRBJ1-1, the V gene TRBV7-2; D might be TRBD1 (5 bases). V was shortened by 3 bases and J by 2 bases, with 10 bases between the two germline ends. The CDR3 runs to 14 residues. Germline V gene sequence: CDR1 SGHTA, CDR2 FQGNSA. The CDR3 spells CASSFRGLNTEAFF. The CDR3 DNA reads TGTGCCAGCAGCTTTAGGGGACTAAACACTGAAGCTTTCTTT.

The chain is built from TRBV2 and TRBJ2-5, with a weak D call TRBD1 (5 bases). V was pared by 4 bases and J by 2 bases, with 11 bases between. Germline values: CDR1 SNHLY, CDR2 FYNNEI. The CDR3 spans 14 residues. Here the CDR3 reads CASSGLRAQETQYF. The CDR3, as DNA: TGTGCCAGCAGTGGTCTCAGGGCTCAAGAGACCCAGTACTTC.

V usage is TRBV6-5 and J usage is TRBJ2-1; D might be TRBD1 (5 bases). With 4 bases removed from V and 0 bases from J, the gap between germline ends came to 10 bases. CDR3 length equals 15 residues. The germline V gene has CDR1 MNHEY and CDR2 SVGAGI. The CDR3 DNA sequence: TGTGCCAGCAGTTTGACAGCGAGCTCCTACAATGAGCAGTTCTTC. Encoded protein: CASSLTASSYNEQFF.